Below are 32 T cell receptor beta chains sequenced from a single sample in a study of blood T cell repertoires in COVID-19. The data were produced by immunoSEQ multiplex PCR, yet TCRdb's version contains in-frame clones alone and is incomplete. The data contain approximately 380,000 clones, 85% of them singletons. The source material was peripheral blood. These TCRs come from a woman between 18 and 29 years old with acute or convalescent COVID-19.

The DNA of the CDR3 is TGCAGCGCGGCACCAGGGGGCCTCGGCTATGGCTACACCTTC. It yields the protein CSAAPGGLGYGYTF. V gene TRBV29-1 combines with J gene TRBJ1-2; 8 bases align to TRBD1. From germline, CDR1 is SQVTM and CDR2 ANQGSEA. Trimming cost V 7 bases and J 4 bases; bases outside gene matches: 11. This CDR3 has 14 residues.

This rearrangement joins TRBV19 to TRBJ2-7; 10 positions agree with TRBD1. Germline CDR1 is LNHDA and CDR2 is SQIVND (reference sequence). The V gene end was trimmed by 6 bases and the J gene end by 4 bases; junction bases not matched to a gene: 9. This CDR3 has 15 residues. This chain's CDR3 is CASRREGQGRYEQYF. The CDR3 DNA reads TGTGCCAGTAGACGCGAGGGACAGGGGAGATACGAGCAGTACTTC.

The V and J genes are TRBV29-1 and TRBJ1-4, with TRBD1 as a possible D gene (6 bases). From germline, CDR1 is SQVTM and CDR2 ANQGSEA. The V gene lost 4 bases and the J gene lost 4 bases, with 13 bases spanning the gap. This CDR3 has 14 amino acids. Here the CDR3 reads CSVGPTGVNEKLFF. The CDR3 DNA is TGCAGCGTTGGCCCGACAGGAGTTAATGAAAAACTGTTTTTT.

This clone was found once. The chain couples TRBV28 to TRBJ1-2, with D unclear. The V and J ends lost 7 bases and 8 bases respectively, with 14 bases between them. Germline V gives CDR1 MDHEN, CDR2 SYDVKM. This CDR3 comprises 12 residues. CDR3: CASKRQAGGYTF. DNA of the CDR3: TGTGCCAGCAAACGCCAGGCTGGGGGCTACACCTTC.

The rearrangement links TRBV4-1 to TRBJ2-7; maybe TRBD1 (6 bases). Germline assignment: CDR1 MGHRA and CDR2 YSYEKL. The CDR3 totals 13 residues. The ends were cut back, 4 bases at V and 6 bases at J, with 13 bases in the middle. For the CDR3, the DNA is TGCGCCAGCAGCCTGCTGACAGGTGGCGAGCAGTACTTC. Residues: CASSLLTGGEQYF.

The rearrangement uses TRBV3-1 (or the pseudogene TRBV3-2) and TRBJ1-1; 8 bases are a match to TRBD1. The CDR3 extends over 15 amino acids. CDR1 and CDR2 from the germline V gene are LGHDT and YNNKEL (reference sequence). V lost 3 bases and J lost 1; bases outside the gene matches: 4. The CDR3 region has the DNA TGTGCCAGCAGCCACCACGGACAGGGGAACACTGAAGCTTTCTTT. Amino acids: CASSHHGQGNTEAFF.

V gene TRBV25-1 combines with J gene TRBJ2-1, with TRBD1 identical over 9 bases. V was clipped by 3 bases and J by 7 bases; unmatched bases: 7. The CDR3 spans 15 residues. The germline V gene has CDR1 MGHDK and CDR2 SYGVNS. As DNA, the CDR3 is TGTGCCAGCAGTGATGACGGACAGGGGTGGAATGAGCAGTTCTTC. Amino acids: CASSDDGQGWNEQFF.

The rearrangement joins TRBV5-6 to TRBJ2-7, with 8 bases that match TRBD2. J lost 0 bases, V lost 2 bases, and 7 bases had no gene match. CDR1 and CDR2 from the germline V gene are SGHDT and YYEEEE. The CDR3 is 16 amino acids. The CDR3 reads CASSLLTSEDSYEQYF. The CDR3 nucleotides read TGTGCCAGCAGCTTACTGACTAGCGAGGACTCCTACGAGCAGTACTTC.

The chain is built from TRBV30 and TRBJ1-1; a weak D match, TRBD1 (5 bases). Germline V gene sequence: CDR1 GTSNPN, CDR2 SVGIG (reference sequence). Trimming removed 8 bases from V and 8 bases from J, with 15 bases in between. This CDR3 is 11 amino acids long. The CDR3: CARGIGVEAFF. DNA of the CDR3: TGTGCCCGAGGAATAGGGGTGGAAGCTTTCTTT.

The chain combines TRBV6-1 with TRBJ1-5, with D possibly matching TRBD1 (5 bases). V was cut by 1 base and J by 2 bases, with 9 bases left in between. The CDR3 length is 15 residues. The germline CDR1 and CDR2 sequences are MNHNS and SASEGT. CDR3 DNA: TGTGCCAGCAGTGAAGGTCCAGGGCGCAATCAGCCCCAGCATTTT. This translates into CASSEGPGRNQPQHF.

The chain combines TRBV27 with TRBJ2-7; D might be TRBD1 (6 bases). Per the germline V gene, CDR1 is MNHEY and CDR2 is SMNVEV (reference sequence). The CDR3 runs 14 residues. Trimming left V 2 bases short and J 4 bases short, with 12 bases between. The CDR3 is CASSLNRAAYEQYF. CDR3 in DNA: TGTGCCAGCAGTTTAAACAGGGCTGCGTACGAGCAGTACTTC.

This chain connects TRBV4-1 to TRBJ1-5, with TRBD1 matching over 9 bases. Germline V gene lookup returns CDR1 MGHRA and CDR2 YSYEKL. J gave up 7 bases and V 1 base, and 8 bases lay outside the gene matches. The CDR3 has 16 residues. CDR3 bases: TGCGCCAGCAGCCAAGCCCTCGGGACAGGGAAACAGCCCCAGCATTTT. It yields the protein CASSQALGTGKQPQHF.

This clone was seen more than once but under ten times. J is TRBJ2-1 and V is TRBV21-1; TRBD2 is the table's D call and was not checked against the DNA. TRBV21-1 is an annotated pseudogene. This CDR3 comprises 15 residues. Here the CDR3 DNA reads TGTGCCAGCAGCAAAGCGGGAGAGAAGTACAATGAGCAGTTCTTC. Protein sequence: CASSKAGEKYNEQFF.

This rearrangement joins TRBV27 to TRBJ1-5; TRBD1 matches at 8 bases. Germline CDR1 and CDR2: MNHEY and SMNVEV (reference sequence). CDR3 length: 14 amino acids. V lost 5 bases, J lost 6 bases, and 6 bases stayed unmatched. The DNA of the CDR3 is TGTGCCAGCAGTCCAGGGGGCTTGGGTCAGCCCCAGCATTTT. Amino acids: CASSPGGLGQPQHF.

The V and J genes are TRBV28 and TRBJ2-4; TRBD2 might be the D (6 bases). The CDR3 runs to 15 residues. CDR1 is MDHEN and CDR2 is SYDVKM in the germline V gene. Trimming left V 3 bases short and J 9 bases short, with 18 bases between. The CDR3 spells CASSLSEEGEGIQYF. As DNA, the CDR3 is TGTGCCAGCAGTTTGAGCGAGGAGGGAGAGGGCATTCAGTACTTC.

This clone was seen only once. The chain has TRBV30 and TRBJ2-1, with 7 bases identical to TRBD1. Germline-derived CDR1 and CDR2 are GTSNPN and SVGIG (reference sequence). This CDR3 contains 14 residues. Losses at the gene ends were 2 bases for V and 4 bases for J; bases not matched to a gene: 5. CDR3 protein: CAWSNGTEYNEQFF. The CDR3 region has the DNA TGTGCCTGGAGTAACGGGACAGAGTACAATGAGCAGTTCTTC.

The rearrangement links TRBV28 to TRBJ1-4, with TRBD1 matching 7 bases. Trimming at V came to 4 bases and at J to 8 bases, leaving 10 bases not matched to a gene. The length of the CDR3 is 15 residues. Germline CDR1 reads MDHEN; CDR2 reads SYDVKM. CDR3 protein: CASSSGQTNTEKLFF. As DNA, the CDR3 is TGTGCCAGCAGTTCGGGACAGACGAATACGGAAAAACTGTTTTTT.

In this sample, this clone turned up once. V is TRBV28 and J is TRBJ2-2, with D uncertain. The CDR3 has 18 amino acids. Germline CDR1 reads MDHEN; CDR2 reads SYDVKM. The V gene lost 0 bases and the J gene lost 0 bases, with 14 bases spanning the gap. The chain's CDR3 is CASSLWPLRDTNTGELFF. The CDR3 nucleotides read TGTGCCAGCAGTTTATGGCCGCTAAGAGACACGAACACCGGGGAGCTGTTTTTT.

The chain is built from TRBV18 and TRBJ1-1; D possibly corresponds to TRBD1 (5 bases). The V end lost 7 bases, the J end lost 5 bases, and 14 bases lay between the germline ends. The CDR3 totals 13 residues. Germline V CDR1 and CDR2: KGHSH, LQKENI. The CDR3: CASCRGFDTEAFF. The DNA for the CDR3 is TGTGCCAGCTGCCGGGGGTTTGATACTGAAGCTTTCTTT.

The CDR3, as DNA: TGTGCCAGCAGTTCGCCGGGACAGGCTTCAACTAATGAAAAACTGTTTTTT. Its translation is CASSSPGQASTNEKLFF. V and J are TRBV28 and TRBJ1-4; 8 bases are a match to TRBD1. Trimming cost V 4 bases and J 0 bases; bases outside gene matches: 7. This CDR3 has 17 amino acids. Germline CDR1 is MDHEN and CDR2 is SYDVKM.

CDR3 loop: CASSQAGTGYGYTF. Here the CDR3 DNA reads TGTGCCAGCAGCCAGGCCGGGACAGGGTACGGCTACACCTTC. V and J are TRBV3-1 (or the pseudogene TRBV3-2) and TRBJ1-2, with 9 bases matching TRBD1. The CDR3 runs to 14 residues. CDR1 is LGHDT and CDR2 is YNNKEL in the germline V gene (reference sequence). V lost 3 bases and J lost 8; bases outside the gene matches: 7.

V is TRBV19 and J is TRBJ1-2, with no clear D. This CDR3 spans 15 amino acids. V was shortened by 5 bases and J by 1 base, with 14 bases between the two germline ends. Germline CDR1 reads LNHDA; CDR2 reads SQIVND (reference sequence). The CDR3 loop is CASSAQAESNYGYTF. As DNA, the CDR3 is TGTGCCAGTAGTGCCCAGGCCGAAAGTAACTATGGCTACACCTTC.

V and J are TRBV5-8 and TRBJ2-5; 9 nucleotides agree with TRBD1. CDR1 and CDR2 (germline): SGHTS, YDEGEE. V trimming: 0 bases; J trimming: 5 bases; junction bases outside the gene matches: 2. The CDR3 is made up of 14 amino acids. The chain's CDR3 is CASSLGDREETQYF. CDR3 coding DNA: TGTGCCAGCAGCTTGGGGGACAGGGAGGAGACCCAGTACTTC.

The V and J genes are TRBV14 and TRBJ1-2; maybe TRBD1 (6 bases). Germline loops: CDR1 SGHDN, CDR2 FVKESK. The CDR3 runs 14 residues. Trimming left V 1 base short and J 6 bases short, with 12 bases between. The CDR3 DNA reads as TGTGCCAGCAGCCAAGTGACAAACAGGGATGGCTACACCTTC. Translated: CASSQVTNRDGYTF.

This clone appeared once. Different DNA sequences within this sample yield the same CDR3. The rearrangement links TRBV5-1 to TRBJ1-3; no clear D gene. Germline loops: CDR1 SGHRS, CDR2 YFSETQ. This CDR3 is built from 14 residues. The V end lost 0 bases, the J end lost 0 bases, and 4 bases lay between the germline ends. The CDR3 spells CASSLGSSGNTIYF. The CDR3 DNA sequence: TGCGCCAGCAGCTTGGGCAGCTCTGGAAACACCATATATTTT. The complete variable domain, with remaining parts taken from reference TRBV5-1 and TRBJ1-3, reads KAGVTQTPRYLIKTRGQQVTLSCSPISGHRSVSWYQQTPGQGLQFLFEYFSETQRNKGNFPGRFSGRQFSNSRSEMNVSTLELGDSALYLCASSLGSSGNTIYFGEGSWLTVV.

CDR3 nucleotide sequence: TGTGCCAGTAGTATCAACCAGGGGGAGTCACCCCTCCACTTT. This sequence encodes CASSINQGESPLHF. The chain recombines TRBV19 with TRBJ1-6, with 7 bases that match TRBD1. Unmatched junction bases numbered 6, after V lost 3 bases and J lost 10 bases. Germline V CDR1 and CDR2: LNHDA, SQIVND (reference sequence). CDR3 size: 14 residues.

The DNA of the CDR3 is TGTGCCAGCAGCTCCGGGACAGGGGACGGCTACACCTTC. Translation: CASSSGTGDGYTF. The chain employs TRBV5-5 and TRBJ1-2, with TRBD1 matching over 10 bases. This CDR3 is 13 amino acids long. The ends lost 3 bases at V and 8 bases at J; junction bases unmatched: 4. The germline CDR1 and CDR2 sequences are SGHKS and YYEKEE (reference sequence). Combining the CDR3 with reference TRBV5-5 and TRBJ1-2 gives the whole variable domain DAGVTQSPTHLIKTRGQQVTLRCSPISGHKSVSWYQQVLGQGPQFIFQYYEKEERGRGNFPDRFSARQFPNYSSELNVNALLLGDSALYLCASSSGTGDGYTFGSGTRLTVV.

This chain connects TRBV6-2 or TRBV6-3 to TRBJ2-1, with TRBD1 matching over 8 bases. The germline gives CDR1 MNHEY, CDR2 SVGEGT. This CDR3 is 17 amino acids long. Trimming took 6 bases from V and 0 from J; bases not matched to a gene: 10. CDR3 sequence reads: CASSLSPDRGSYNEQFF. The CDR3 nucleotides are TGTGCCAGCAGCCTTTCCCCCGACAGGGGCTCCTACAATGAGCAGTTCTTC.

The chain is built from TRBV6-1 and TRBJ1-2; D is undetermined. The V gene lost 0 bases and the J gene lost 4 bases, with 6 bases spanning the gap. Germline CDR1 MNHNS, CDR2 SASEGT. This CDR3 comprises 13 residues. The CDR3 coding sequence is TGTGCCAGCAGTGAAGCTCCCAGCTATGGCTACACCTTC. It is translated as CASSEAPSYGYTF.

This chain links TRBV27 with TRBJ1-2; D might be TRBD1 (5 bases). CDR3 size: 14 residues. Per the germline V gene, CDR1 is MNHEY and CDR2 is SMNVEV (reference sequence). Trimming left V 2 bases short and J 4 bases short, with 11 bases between. CDR3 protein: CASSLAGQGYGYTF. The CDR3 DNA follows: TGTGCCAGCAGTTTAGCGGGGCAAGGCTATGGCTACACCTTC.

The chain joins TRBV18 to TRBJ1-3; D call uncertain. The CDR3 is made up of 15 amino acids. Trimming pared 6 bases from V and 4 bases from J, leaving 16 bases between. Germline values: CDR1 KGHSH, CDR2 LQKENI. The chain's CDR3 is CASSTGASAGNTIYF. In DNA form, the CDR3 reads TGTGCCAGCTCGACCGGAGCCTCCGCAGGAAACACCATATATTTT.

The V call is TRBV27, the J call TRBJ2-3, with D possibly TRBD1 on 5 matching bases. The V gene lost 0 bases and the J gene lost 0 bases, with 25 bases spanning the gap. There are 21 residues in the CDR3. The germline CDR1 and CDR2 sequences are MNHEY and SMNVEV (reference sequence). CDR3 coding DNA: TGTGCCAGCAGTTTATCCGTCCCGGAATATAGGGGTCTAGTGAGCACAGATACGCAGTATTTT. It codes for CASSLSVPEYRGLVSTDTQYF.